The T cell receptor beta chain under discussion was sequenced for a study of beta chain features in type 1 diabetes. Expressed TCRB transcripts were sequenced because the isolated RNA had all been reverse transcribed beforehand. Profiled with immunoSEQ multiplex PCR; TCRdb holds only in-frame clones, not every one. The sample lists about 400,000 clones, roughly 13% occurring once. This clonotype originated in a man between 18 and 35 years old in good health. Sample: naive CD4+ T cells from blood.

CDR3 bases: TGCAGCGTTGAAGCTCCGGGGTATGGCTACACCTTC. Translating gives CSVEAPGYGYTF. The rearrangement joins TRBV29-1 to TRBJ1-2, with D unclear. Germline CDR1 SQVTM, CDR2 ANQGSEA. The CDR3 loop spans 12 amino acids. V was pared by 1 base and J by 5 bases, with 8 bases between.